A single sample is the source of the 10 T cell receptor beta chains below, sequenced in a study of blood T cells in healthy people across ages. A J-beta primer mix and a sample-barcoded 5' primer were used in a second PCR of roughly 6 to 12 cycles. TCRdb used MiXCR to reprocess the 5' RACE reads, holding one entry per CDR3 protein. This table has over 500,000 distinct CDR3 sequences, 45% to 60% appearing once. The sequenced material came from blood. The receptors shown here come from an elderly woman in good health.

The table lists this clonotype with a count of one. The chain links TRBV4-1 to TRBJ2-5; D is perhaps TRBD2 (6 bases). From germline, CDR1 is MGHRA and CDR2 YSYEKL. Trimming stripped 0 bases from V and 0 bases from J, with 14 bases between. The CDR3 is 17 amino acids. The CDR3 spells CASSQDPQLAYQETQYF. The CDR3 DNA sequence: TGCGCCAGCAGCCAAGACCCCCAACTAGCCTACCAAGAGACCCAGTACTTC.

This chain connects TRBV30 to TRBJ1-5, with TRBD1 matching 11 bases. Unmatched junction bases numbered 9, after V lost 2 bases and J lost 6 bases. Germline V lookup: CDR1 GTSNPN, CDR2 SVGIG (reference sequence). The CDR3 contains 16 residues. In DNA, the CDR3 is TGTGCCTGGAGTCTACTCGGACAGGGGGCAGGTCAGCCCCAGCATTTT. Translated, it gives CAWSLLGQGAGQPQHF.

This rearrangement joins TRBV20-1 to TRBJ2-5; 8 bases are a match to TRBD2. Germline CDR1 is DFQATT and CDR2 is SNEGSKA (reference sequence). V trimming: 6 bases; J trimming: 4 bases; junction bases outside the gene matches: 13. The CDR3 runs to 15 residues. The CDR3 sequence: CSAGSGNGPRETQYF. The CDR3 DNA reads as TGCAGTGCGGGTAGCGGGAACGGGCCGAGAGAGACCCAGTACTTC.

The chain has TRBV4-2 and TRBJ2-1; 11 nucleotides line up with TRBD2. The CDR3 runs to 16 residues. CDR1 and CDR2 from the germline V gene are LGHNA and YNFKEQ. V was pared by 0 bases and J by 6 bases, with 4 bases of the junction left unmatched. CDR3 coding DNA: TGTGCCAGCAGCCAAGATTCCACTAGCGGGGGCAATGAGCAGTTCTTC. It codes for CASSQDSTSGGNEQFF.

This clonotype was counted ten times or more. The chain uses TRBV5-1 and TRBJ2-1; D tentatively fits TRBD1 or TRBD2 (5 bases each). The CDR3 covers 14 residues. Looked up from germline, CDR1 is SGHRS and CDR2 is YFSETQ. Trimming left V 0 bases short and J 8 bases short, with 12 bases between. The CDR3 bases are TGCGCCAGCAGCTTGGGGGGCGCGAGGGATGAGCAGTTCTTC. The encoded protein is CASSLGGARDEQFF.

The CDR3: CASRRNDGETQYF. CDR3 DNA sequence: TGTGCCAGCAGAAGGAATGATGGCGAGACCCAGTACTTC. The chain combines TRBV3-1 with TRBJ2-4; D remains ambiguous. The end of the DNA is better explained by TRBJ2-5, so the J call may be wrong. There are 13 residues in the CDR3. CDR1 LGHDT and CDR2 YNNKEL come from the germline V gene (reference sequence).

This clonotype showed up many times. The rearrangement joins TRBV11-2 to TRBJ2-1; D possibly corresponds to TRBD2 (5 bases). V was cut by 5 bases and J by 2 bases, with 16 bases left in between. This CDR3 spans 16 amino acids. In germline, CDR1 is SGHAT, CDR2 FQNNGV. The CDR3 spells CASSPQSGEPYNEQFF. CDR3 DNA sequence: TGTGCCAGCAGCCCTCAGAGTGGGGAGCCCTACAATGAGCAGTTCTTC.

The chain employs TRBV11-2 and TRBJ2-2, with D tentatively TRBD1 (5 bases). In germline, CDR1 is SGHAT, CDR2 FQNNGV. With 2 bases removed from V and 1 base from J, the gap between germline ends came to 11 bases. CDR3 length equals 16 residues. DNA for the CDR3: TGTGCCAGCAGCTTAACCCCAGGGTTGAACACCGGGGAGCTGTTTTTT. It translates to CASSLTPGLNTGELFF.

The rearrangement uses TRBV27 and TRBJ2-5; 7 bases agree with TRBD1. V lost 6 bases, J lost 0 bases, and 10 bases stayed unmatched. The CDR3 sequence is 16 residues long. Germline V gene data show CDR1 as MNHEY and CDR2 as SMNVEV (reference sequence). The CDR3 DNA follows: TGTGCCAGCAGCCGATGGACGGGACAGTACCAAGAGACCCAGTACTTC. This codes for CASSRWTGQYQETQYF.

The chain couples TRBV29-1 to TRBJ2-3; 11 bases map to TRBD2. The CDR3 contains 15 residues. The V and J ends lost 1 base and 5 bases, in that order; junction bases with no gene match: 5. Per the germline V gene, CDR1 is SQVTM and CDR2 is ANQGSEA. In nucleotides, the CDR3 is TGCAGCGTTGAAGTAGCGGGAGGGGCGCGAGATACGCAGTATTTT. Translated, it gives CSVEVAGGARDTQYF.